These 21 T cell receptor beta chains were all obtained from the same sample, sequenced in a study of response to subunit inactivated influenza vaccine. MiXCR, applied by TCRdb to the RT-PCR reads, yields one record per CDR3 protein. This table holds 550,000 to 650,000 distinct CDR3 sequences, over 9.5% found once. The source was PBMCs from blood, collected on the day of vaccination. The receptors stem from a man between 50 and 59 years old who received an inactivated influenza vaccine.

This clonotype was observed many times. The CDR3: CAIRDRDQETQYF. CDR3 bases: TGTGCCATCCGGGACAGGGATCAAGAGACCCAGTACTTC. The chain combines TRBV10-3 with TRBJ2-5; 9 nucleotides line up with TRBD1. Germline CDR1 is ENHRY and CDR2 is SYGVKD. This CDR3 has 13 residues. Germline trimming cut 8 bases from V and 2 bases from J; bases unmatched to any gene: 3.

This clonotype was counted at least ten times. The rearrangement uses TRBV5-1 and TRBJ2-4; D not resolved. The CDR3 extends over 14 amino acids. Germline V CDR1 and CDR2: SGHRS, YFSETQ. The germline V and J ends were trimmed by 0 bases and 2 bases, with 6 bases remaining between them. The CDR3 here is CASSLGSSKNIQYF. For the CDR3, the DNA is TGCGCCAGCAGCTTGGGCAGCTCCAAAAACATTCAGTACTTC.

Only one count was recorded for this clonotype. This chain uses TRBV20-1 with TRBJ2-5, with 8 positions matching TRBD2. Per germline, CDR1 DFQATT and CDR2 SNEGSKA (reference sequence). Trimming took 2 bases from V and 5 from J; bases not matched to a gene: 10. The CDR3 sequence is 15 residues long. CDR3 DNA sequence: TGCAGTGCTAGACCGGGGGGGGCCCGGGTGGAGACCCAGTACTTC. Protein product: CSARPGGARVETQYF.

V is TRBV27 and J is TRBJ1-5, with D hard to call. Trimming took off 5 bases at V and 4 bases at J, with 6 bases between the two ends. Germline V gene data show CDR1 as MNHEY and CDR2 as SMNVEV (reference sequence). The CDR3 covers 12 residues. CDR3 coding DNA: TGTGCCAGCAGTACACAGAATCAGCCCCAGCATTTT. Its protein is CASSTQNQPQHF.

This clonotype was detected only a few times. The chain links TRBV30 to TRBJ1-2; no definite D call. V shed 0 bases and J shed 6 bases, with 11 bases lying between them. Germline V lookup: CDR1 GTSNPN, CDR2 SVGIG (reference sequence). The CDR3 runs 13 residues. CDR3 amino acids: CAWSVSRGNGYTF. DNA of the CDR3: TGTGCCTGGAGTGTTAGTCGGGGTAATGGCTACACCTTC.

This CDR3 is CASSFREGGEQFF. CDR3 DNA sequence: TGCGCCAGCAGCTTTCGGGAGGGCGGTGAGCAGTTCTTC. The gene calls are TRBV5-1 and TRBJ2-1, with TRBD2 matching over 8 bases. CDR1 and CDR2 (germline): SGHRS, YFSETQ. J was trimmed by 9 bases and V by 2 bases; bases with no gene match: 4. This CDR3 region has 13 residues.

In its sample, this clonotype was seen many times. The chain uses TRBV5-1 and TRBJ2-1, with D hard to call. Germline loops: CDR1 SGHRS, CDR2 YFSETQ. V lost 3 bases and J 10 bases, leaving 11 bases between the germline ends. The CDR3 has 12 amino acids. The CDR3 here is CASSSSDVEQFF. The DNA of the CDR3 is TGCGCCAGCAGCTCTTCGGACGTCGAGCAGTTCTTC.

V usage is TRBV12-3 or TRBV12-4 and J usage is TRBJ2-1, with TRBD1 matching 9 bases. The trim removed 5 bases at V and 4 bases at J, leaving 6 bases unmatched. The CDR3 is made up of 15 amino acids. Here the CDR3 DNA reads TGTGCCAGCAGTCTCCCGGGACAGGGTTACAATGAGCAGTTCTTC. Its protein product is CASSLPGQGYNEQFF.

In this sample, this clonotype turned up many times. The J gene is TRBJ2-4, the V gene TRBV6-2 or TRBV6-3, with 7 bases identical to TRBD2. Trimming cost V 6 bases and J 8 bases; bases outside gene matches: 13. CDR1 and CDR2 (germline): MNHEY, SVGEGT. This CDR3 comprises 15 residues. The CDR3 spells CASRLRSGRGDIQYF. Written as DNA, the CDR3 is TGTGCCAGCAGACTGAGGTCGGGGAGGGGAGACATTCAGTACTTC.

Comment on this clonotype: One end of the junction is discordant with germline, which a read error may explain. The CDR3 reads CASSGERRENQYF. CDR3 coding DNA: TGTGCCAGCAGCGGCGAACGGCGTGAGAACCAGTACTTC. The chain is built from TRBV2 and TRBJ2-5; D remains ambiguous. From germline, CDR1 is SNHLY and CDR2 FYNNEI. The CDR3 contains 13 residues.

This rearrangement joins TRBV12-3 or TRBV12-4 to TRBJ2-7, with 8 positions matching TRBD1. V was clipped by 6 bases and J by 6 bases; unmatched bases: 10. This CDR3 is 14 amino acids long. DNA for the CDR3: TGTGCCAGCAGGCCGGGACAGGCCTCGGGCGAGCAGTACTTC. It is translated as CASRPGQASGEQYF.

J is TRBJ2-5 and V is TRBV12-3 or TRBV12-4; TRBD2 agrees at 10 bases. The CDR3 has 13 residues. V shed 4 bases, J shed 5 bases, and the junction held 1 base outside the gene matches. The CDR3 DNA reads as TGTGCCAGCAGTTGGACTAGCGGTGAGACCCAGTACTTC. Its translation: CASSWTSGETQYF.

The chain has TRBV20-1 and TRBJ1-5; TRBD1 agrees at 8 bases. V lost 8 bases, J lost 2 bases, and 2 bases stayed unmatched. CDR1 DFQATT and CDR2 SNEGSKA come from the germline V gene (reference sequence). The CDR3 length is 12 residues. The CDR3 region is CSSGGGNQPQHF. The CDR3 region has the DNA TGCAGTTCAGGGGGCGGCAATCAGCCCCAGCATTTT.

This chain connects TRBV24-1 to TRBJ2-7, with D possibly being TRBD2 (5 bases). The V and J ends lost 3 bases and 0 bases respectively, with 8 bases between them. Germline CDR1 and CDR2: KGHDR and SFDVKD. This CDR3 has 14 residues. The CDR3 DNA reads TGTGCCACCAGTGATGCGAGGGTCTCCTACGAGCAGTACTTC. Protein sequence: CATSDARVSYEQYF.

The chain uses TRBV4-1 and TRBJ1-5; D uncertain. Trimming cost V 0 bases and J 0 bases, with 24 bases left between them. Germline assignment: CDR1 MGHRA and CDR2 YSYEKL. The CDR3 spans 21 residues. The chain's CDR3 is CASSQDPNYVPGRYSNQPQHF. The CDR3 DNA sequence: TGCGCCAGCAGCCAAGATCCTAACTACGTTCCGGGCCGATATAGCAATCAGCCCCAGCATTTT.

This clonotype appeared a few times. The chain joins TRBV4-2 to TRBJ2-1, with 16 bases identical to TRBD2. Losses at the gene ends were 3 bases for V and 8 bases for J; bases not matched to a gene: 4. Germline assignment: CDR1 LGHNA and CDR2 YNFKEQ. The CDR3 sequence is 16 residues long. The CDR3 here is CASSQSGTSGGDEQFF. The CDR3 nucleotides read TGTGCCAGCAGCCAGTCCGGGACTAGCGGGGGGGATGAGCAGTTCTTC.

The CDR3 DNA follows: TGCAGCGTTACTGTTAGACCGGGACAGGGGGAAGGAGTCGCCAAAAACATTCAGTACTTC. Protein sequence: CSVTVRPGQGEGVAKNIQYF. This rearrangement joins TRBV29-1 to TRBJ2-4; TRBD1 matches 11 bases. CDR3 length: 20 amino acids. Looked up from germline, CDR1 is SQVTM and CDR2 is ANQGSEA. Unmatched junction bases numbered 19, after V lost 5 bases and J lost 1 base.

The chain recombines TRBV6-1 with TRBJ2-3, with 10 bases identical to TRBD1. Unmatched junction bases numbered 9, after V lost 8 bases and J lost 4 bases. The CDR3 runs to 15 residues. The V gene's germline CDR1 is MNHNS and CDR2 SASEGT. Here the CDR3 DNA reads TGTGCCAGCCCCCCCAGACAGGGGGCCCCAGATACGCAGTATTTT. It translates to CASPPRQGAPDTQYF.

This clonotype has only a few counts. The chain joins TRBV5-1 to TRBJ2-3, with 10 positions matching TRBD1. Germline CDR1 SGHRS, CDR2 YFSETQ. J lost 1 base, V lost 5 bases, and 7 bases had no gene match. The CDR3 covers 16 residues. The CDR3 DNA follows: TGCGCCAGCAGATCTGACAGGGGGCAGGGCACAGATACGCAGTATTTT. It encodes CASRSDRGQGTDTQYF.

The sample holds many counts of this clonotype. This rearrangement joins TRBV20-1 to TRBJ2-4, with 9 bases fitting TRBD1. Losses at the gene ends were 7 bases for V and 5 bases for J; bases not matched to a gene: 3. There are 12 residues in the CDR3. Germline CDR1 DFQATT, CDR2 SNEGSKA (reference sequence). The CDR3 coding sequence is TGCAGTGTTAACAGGGGGCAAAACATTCAGTACTTC. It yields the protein CSVNRGQNIQYF.

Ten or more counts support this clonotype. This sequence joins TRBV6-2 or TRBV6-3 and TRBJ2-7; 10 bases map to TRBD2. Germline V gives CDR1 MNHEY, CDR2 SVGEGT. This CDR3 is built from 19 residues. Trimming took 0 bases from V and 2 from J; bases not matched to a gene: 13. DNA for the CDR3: TGTGCCAGCAGTTACTCGATCGGCATTGTAGCGGGAGGAACCTACGAGCAGTACTTC. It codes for CASSYSIGIVAGGTYEQYF.